This paragraph reports one T cell receptor beta chain. Its antigen is unidentified. The V end lost 3 bases, the J end lost 0 bases, and 11 bases lay between the germline ends. The germline gives CDR1 KGHSH, CDR2 LQKENI. This CDR3 comprises 15 residues. Here immunoSEQ multiplex PCR was the method, and the copy in TCRdb shows in-frame clones only, minus some. Counted here are hundreds of thousands of clones, 89% occurring once; the ten biggest clones make up about 1.5%. These data come from a study of Ad26.COV2.S vaccination and SARS-CoV-2 variants. The treatment was: around 19 received Ad26.COV2.S at low or high dose, single or two shots; about 5 received placebo; per-sample allocation not given. Sampling was performed 63 days after the first vaccine or placebo injection. Donation came from an adult in Boston who was aged 18-55 years. Study results and limitations: Researchers cautioned that TCR breadth and depth analyses may have underestimated total T cell responses. Vaccine recipients showed a spike-specific TCR breadth that was higher than in placebo recipients.

This TCR was sampled from a person between 18 and 65 years old who received the Ad26.COV2.S COVID-19 vaccine or a placebo. The chain links TRBV18 to TRBJ1-1; D uncertain. The sample in question was peripheral blood, obtained in a trial of Ad26.COV2.S vaccine versus placebo. CDR3 amino acids: CASSPLGRMNTEAFF. CDR3 DNA: TGTGCCAGCTCACCTCTCGGACGGATGAACACTGAAGCTTTCTTT.